This T cell receptor (beta chain) was sequenced for a study of HIV-infected patients and healthy controls. Study-level points and caveats: Significantly higher mean Gini indices appeared in HIV-infected repertoires, possibly reflecting oligoclonality.

All unsorted peripheral T cells were captured because whole blood was used without fractionation. To note about this clonotype: Its antigen is currently unknown.

The CDR3 sequence is 13 residues long. The trim removed 5 bases at V and 5 bases at J, leaving 5 bases unmatched. Per the germline V gene, CDR1 is LNHDA and CDR2 is SQIVND (reference sequence). cDNA was made from 500 ng RNA using alpha and beta constant primers. Alpha and beta chain libraries were made separately by chain-specific third strand synthesis with multiplexing indices. The cDNA received a 5' RACE adapter containing a random hexamer plus an SP2 sequencing primer site. An approximately 25-cycle PCR with P5s and P7 primers followed a short adapter-adding first PCR. MiXCR, run by TCRdb on the 5' RACE reads, gives a single entry per CDR3 protein. The sample lists 20,000 to 30,000 distinct CDR3 sequences, about 8.7% occurring once.

This chain connects TRBV19 to TRBJ1-2, with 7 bases fitting TRBD1. The material sequenced was blood. This clonotype was obtained from an adult in good health. The DNA of the CDR3 is TGTGCCAGTAGTCTTGACAGGGAGTATGGCTACACCTTC. The encoded protein is CASSLDREYGYTF.